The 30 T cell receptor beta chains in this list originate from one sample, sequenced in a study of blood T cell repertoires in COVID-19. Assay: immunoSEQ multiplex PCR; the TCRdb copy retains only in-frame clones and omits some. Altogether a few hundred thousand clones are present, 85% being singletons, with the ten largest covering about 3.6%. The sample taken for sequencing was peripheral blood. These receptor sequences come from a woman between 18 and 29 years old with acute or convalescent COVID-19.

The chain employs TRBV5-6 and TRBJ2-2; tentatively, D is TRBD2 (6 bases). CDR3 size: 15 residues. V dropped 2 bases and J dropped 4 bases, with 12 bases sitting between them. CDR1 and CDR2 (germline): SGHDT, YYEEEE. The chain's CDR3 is CASSFRREFTGELFF. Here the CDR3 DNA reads TGTGCCAGCAGCTTCCGACGGGAGTTCACCGGGGAGCTGTTTTTT.

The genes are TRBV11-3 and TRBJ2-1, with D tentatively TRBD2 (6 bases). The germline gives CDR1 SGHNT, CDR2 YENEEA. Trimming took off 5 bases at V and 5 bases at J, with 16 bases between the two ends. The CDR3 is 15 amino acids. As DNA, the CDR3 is TGTGCCAGCAGCCCGACGGGAGAGGGTCACAATGAGCAGTTCTTC. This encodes CASSPTGEGHNEQFF.

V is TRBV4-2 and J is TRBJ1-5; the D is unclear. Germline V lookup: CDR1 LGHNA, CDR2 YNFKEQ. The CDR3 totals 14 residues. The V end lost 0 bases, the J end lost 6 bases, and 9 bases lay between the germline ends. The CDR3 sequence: CASSQDSPFQPQHF. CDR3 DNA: TGTGCCAGCAGCCAAGATTCCCCATTTCAGCCCCAGCATTTT.

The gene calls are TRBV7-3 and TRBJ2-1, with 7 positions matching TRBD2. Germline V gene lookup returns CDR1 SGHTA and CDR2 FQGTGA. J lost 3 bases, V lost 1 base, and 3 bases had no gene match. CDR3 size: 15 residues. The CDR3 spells CASSLMPGGYNEQFF. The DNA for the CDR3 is TGTGCCAGCAGCTTAATGCCGGGAGGCTACAATGAGCAGTTCTTC.

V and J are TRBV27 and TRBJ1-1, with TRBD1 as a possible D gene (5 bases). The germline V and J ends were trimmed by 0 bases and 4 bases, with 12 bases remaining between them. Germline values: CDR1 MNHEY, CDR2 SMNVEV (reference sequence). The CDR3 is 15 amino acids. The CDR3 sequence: CASSLSSQGGTEAFF. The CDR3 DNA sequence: TGTGCCAGCAGTTTATCGTCCCAGGGAGGCACTGAAGCTTTCTTT.

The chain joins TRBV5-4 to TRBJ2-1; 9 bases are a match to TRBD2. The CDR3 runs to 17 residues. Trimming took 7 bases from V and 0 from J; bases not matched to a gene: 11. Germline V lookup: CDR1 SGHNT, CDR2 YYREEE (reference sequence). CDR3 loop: CASAVLAGPSSYNEQFF. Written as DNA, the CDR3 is TGTGCCAGCGCCGTGCTAGCGGGACCCAGCTCCTACAATGAGCAGTTCTTC.

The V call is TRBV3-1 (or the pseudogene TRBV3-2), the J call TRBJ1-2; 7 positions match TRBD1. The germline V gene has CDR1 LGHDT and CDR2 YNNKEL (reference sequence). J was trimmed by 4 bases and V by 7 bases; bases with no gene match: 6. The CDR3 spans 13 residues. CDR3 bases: TGTGCCAGCACCCAGGGGGGATCCTATGGCTACACCTTC. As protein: CASTQGGSYGYTF.

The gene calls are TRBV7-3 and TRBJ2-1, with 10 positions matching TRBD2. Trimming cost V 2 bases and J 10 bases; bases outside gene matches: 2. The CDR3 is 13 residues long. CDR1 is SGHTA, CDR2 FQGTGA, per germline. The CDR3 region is CASSLGGLAEQFF. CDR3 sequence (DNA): TGTGCCAGCAGCTTAGGGGGACTAGCGGAGCAGTTCTTC.

The CDR3 DNA reads TGTGCCAGCAGCTTGACAGGGGATGGGACCAATCAGCCCCAGCATTTT. Translating gives CASSLTGDGTNQPQHF. This sequence joins TRBV2 and TRBJ1-5; TRBD1 agrees at 8 bases. V trimming: 6 bases; J trimming: 3 bases; junction bases outside the gene matches: 10. The germline V gene has CDR1 SNHLY and CDR2 FYNNEI. The CDR3 consists of 16 residues. The full variable domain, its missing parts supplied by reference TRBV2 and TRBJ1-5, is EPEVTQTPSHQVTQMGQEVILRCVPISNHLYFYWYRQILGQKVEFLVSFYNNEISEKSEIFDDQFSVERPDGSNFTLKIRSTKLEDSAMYFCASSLTGDGTNQPQHFGDGTRLSIL.

The CDR3 DNA follows: TGTGCCAGCTCACAAGAGACAGGTACTATGAACACTGAAGCTTTCTTT. Translated, it gives CASSQETGTMNTEAFF. The genes are TRBV18 and TRBJ1-1; TRBD1 might be the D (6 bases). CDR3 size: 16 residues. V was shortened by 4 bases and J by 0 bases, with 15 bases between the two germline ends. CDR1 and CDR2 (germline): KGHSH, LQKENI.

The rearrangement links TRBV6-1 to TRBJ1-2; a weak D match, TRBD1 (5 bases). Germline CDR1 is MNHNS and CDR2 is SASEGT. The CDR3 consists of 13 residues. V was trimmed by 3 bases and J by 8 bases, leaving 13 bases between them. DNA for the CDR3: TGTGCCAGCAGTGAGCGAGCGGGACTAGGCTACACCTTC. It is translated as CASSERAGLGYTF.

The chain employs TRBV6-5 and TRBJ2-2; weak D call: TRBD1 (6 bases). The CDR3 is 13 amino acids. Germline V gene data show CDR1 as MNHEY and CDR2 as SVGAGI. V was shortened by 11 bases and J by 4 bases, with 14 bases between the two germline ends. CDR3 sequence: CAVRQGRTGELFF. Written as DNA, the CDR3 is TGTGCCGTCCGTCAGGGGCGCACCGGGGAGCTGTTTTTT.

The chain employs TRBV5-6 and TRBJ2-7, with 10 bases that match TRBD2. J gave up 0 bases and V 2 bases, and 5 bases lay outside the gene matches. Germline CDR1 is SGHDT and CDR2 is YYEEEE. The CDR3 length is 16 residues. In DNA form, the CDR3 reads TGTGCCAGCAGCTTCGGACTAGCGGTGAGCTCCTACGAGCAGTACTTC. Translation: CASSFGLAVSSYEQYF.

CDR3 residues: CASSSRGGGNTDTQYF. The CDR3 DNA reads TGTGCCAGCAGCTCCCGAGGGGGCGGGAACACAGATACGCAGTATTTT. The gene calls are TRBV9 and TRBJ2-3, with a weak D call TRBD1 (7 bases). CDR1 is SGDLS and CDR2 is YYNGEE in the germline V gene. The CDR3 loop spans 16 amino acids. V lost 4 bases, J lost 2 bases, and 17 bases lay in between.

The CDR3 DNA sequence: TGCGCCAGCGGCGGCAGCCGAAACACTGAAGCTTTCTTT. Translating it yields CASGGSRNTEAFF. J is TRBJ1-1 and V is TRBV5-1; no clear D gene. In germline, CDR1 is SGHRS, CDR2 YFSETQ. The CDR3 contains 13 residues. The V end was cut by 7 bases, the J end by 2 bases, with 12 bases between.

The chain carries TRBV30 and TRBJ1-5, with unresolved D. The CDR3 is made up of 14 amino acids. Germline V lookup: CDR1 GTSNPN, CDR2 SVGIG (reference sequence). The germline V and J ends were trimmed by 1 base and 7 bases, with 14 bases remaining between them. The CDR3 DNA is TGTGCCTGGAGTGGCGACACGACCGGACAGCCCCAGCATTTT. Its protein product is CAWSGDTTGQPQHF.

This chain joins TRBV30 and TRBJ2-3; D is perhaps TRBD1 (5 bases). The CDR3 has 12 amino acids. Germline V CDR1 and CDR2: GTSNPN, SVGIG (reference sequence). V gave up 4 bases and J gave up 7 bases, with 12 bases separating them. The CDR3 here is CAWTQDTNTQYF. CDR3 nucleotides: TGTGCCTGGACCCAGGACACCAATACGCAGTATTTT.

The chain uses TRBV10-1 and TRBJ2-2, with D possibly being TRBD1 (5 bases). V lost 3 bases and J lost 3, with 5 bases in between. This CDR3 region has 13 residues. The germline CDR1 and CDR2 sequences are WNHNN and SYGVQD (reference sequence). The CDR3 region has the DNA TGCGCCAGCAGTGACAGGGACACCGGGGAGCTGTTTTTT. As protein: CASSDRDTGELFF.

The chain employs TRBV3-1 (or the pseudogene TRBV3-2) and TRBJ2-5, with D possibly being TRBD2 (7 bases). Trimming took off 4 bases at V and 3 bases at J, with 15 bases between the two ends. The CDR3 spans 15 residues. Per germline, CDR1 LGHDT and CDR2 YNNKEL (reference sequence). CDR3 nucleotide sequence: TGTGCCAGCAGCCCACCGGGGGGCGCCGAAGAGACCCAGTACTTC. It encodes CASSPPGGAEETQYF.

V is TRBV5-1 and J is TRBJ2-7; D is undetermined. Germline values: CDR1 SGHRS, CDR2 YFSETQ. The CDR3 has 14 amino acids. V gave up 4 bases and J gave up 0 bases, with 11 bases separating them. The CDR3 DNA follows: TGCGCCAGCAGCCCCCGGAGCGACTCCTACGAGCAGTACTTC. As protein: CASSPRSDSYEQYF.

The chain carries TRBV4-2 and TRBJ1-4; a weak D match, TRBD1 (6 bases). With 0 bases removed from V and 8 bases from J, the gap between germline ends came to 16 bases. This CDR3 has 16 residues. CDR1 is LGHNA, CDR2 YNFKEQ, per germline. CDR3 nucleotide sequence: TGTGCCAGCAGCCAAGAGAAACAGGGTCCTCGAGAAAAACTGTTTTTT. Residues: CASSQEKQGPREKLFF.

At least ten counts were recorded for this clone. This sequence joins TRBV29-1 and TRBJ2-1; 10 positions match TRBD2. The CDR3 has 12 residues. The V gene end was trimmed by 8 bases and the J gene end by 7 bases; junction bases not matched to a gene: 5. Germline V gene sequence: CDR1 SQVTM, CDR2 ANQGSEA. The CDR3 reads CSYSSGRNEQFF. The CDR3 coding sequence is TGCAGCTACTCTAGCGGGAGAAATGAGCAGTTCTTC.

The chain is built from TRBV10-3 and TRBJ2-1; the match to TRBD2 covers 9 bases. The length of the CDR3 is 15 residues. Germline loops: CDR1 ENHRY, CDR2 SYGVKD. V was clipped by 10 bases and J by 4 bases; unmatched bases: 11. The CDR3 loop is CATTGPSGAYNEQFF. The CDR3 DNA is TGTGCCACCACGGGTCCTAGCGGGGCGTACAATGAGCAGTTCTTC.

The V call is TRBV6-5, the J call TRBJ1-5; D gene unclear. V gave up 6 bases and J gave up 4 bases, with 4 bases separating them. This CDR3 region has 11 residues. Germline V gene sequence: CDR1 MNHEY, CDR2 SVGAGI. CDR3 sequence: CASSLNQPQHF. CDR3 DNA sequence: TGTGCCAGCAGCCTGAATCAGCCCCAGCATTTT.

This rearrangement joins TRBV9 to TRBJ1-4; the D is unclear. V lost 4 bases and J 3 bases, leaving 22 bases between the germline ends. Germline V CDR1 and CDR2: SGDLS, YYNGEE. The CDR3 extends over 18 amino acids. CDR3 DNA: TGTGCCAGCAGCCCAAGGCTCAGCCGAGACTTGTCTAATGAAAAACTGTTTTTT. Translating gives CASSPRLSRDLSNEKLFF.

The CDR3 loop reads CASISERNTEAFF. Here the CDR3 DNA reads TGTGCCAGCATTTCAGAAAGGAACACTGAAGCTTTCTTT. This chain links TRBV2 with TRBJ1-1, with D hard to call. This CDR3 has 13 residues. Germline CDR1 SNHLY, CDR2 FYNNEI. V lost 7 bases to trimming and J lost 1 base, with 10 bases between them.

The CDR3 reads CATSRDRTGYEQYF. The CDR3 nucleotides read TGTGCCACCAGCAGAGATAGGACAGGGTACGAGCAGTACTTC. The genes are TRBV15 and TRBJ2-7, with 8 bases aligning to TRBD1. This CDR3 is 14 amino acids long. Germline CDR1 reads LNHNV; CDR2 reads YYDKDF (reference sequence). Losses at the gene ends were 0 bases for V and 4 bases for J; bases not matched to a gene: 2.

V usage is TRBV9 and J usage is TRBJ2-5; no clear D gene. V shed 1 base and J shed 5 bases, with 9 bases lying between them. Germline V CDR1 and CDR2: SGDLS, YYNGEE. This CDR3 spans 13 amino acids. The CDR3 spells CASSVIASETQYF. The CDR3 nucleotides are TGTGCCAGCAGCGTAATAGCATCGGAGACCCAGTACTTC.

This CDR3 reads CASSPPGGRNYEQYF. CDR3 DNA: TGTGCCAGCAGCCCTCCGGGGGGACGGAATTACGAGCAGTACTTC. The chain uses TRBV28 and TRBJ2-7, with 7 bases fitting TRBD2. This CDR3 is 15 amino acids long. CDR1 MDHEN and CDR2 SYDVKM come from the germline V gene. With V trimmed by 6 bases and J by 4 bases, 12 bases remained unmatched.

This CDR3 is CASSRGGASNYGYTF. CDR3 bases: TGTGCCAGCAGCCGGGGGGGGGCTTCAAACTATGGCTACACCTTC. V and J are TRBV14 and TRBJ1-2, with a possible D match to TRBD1 (6 bases). V was shortened by 4 bases and J by 2 bases, with 14 bases between the two germline ends. Germline lookup yields CDR1 SGHDN and CDR2 FVKESK. The length of the CDR3 is 15 residues.